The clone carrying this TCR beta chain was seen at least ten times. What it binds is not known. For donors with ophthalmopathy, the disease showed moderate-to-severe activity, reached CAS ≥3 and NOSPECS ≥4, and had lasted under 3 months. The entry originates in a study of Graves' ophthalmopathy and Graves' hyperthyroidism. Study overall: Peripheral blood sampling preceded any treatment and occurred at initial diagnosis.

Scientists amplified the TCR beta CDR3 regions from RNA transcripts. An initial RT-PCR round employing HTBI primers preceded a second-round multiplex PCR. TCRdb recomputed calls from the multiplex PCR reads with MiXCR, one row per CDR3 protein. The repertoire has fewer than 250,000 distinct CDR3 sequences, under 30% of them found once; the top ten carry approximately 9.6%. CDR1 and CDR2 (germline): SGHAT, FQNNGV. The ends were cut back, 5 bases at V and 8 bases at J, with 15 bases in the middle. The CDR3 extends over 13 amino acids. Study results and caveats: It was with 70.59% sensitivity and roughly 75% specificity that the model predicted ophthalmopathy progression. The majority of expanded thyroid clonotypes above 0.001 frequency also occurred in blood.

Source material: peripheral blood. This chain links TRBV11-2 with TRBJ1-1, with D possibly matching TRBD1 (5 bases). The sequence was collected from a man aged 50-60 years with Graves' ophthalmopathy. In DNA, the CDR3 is TGTGCCAGCAGCACTCAACGACGGGGGGAAGCTTTCTTT. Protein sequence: CASSTQRRGEAFF.